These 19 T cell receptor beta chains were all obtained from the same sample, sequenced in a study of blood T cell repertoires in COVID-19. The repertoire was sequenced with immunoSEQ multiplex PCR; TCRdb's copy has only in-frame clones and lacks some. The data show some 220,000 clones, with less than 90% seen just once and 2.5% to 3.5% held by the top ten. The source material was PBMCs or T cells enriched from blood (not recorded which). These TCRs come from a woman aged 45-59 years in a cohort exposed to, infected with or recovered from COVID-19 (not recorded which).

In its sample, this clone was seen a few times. In DNA, the CDR3 is TGTGCCAGCAGTGATGGACAGAAATTTTCTCAGCCCCAGCATTTT. Translation: CASSDGQKFSQPQHF. This rearrangement joins TRBV6-1 to TRBJ1-5, with a tentative D call TRBD1 (6 bases). CDR3 size: 15 residues. V gave up 3 bases and J gave up 6 bases, with 15 bases separating them. Germline CDR1 is MNHNS and CDR2 is SASEGT.

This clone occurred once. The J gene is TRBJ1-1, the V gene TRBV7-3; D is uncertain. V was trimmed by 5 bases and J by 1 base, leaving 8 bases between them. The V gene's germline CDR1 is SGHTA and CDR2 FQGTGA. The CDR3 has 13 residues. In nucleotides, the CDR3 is TGTGCCAGCAGCGAGACACGGAACACTGAAGCTTTCTTT. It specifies CASSETRNTEAFF. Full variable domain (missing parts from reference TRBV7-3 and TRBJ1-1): GAGVSQTPSNKVTEKGKYVELRCDPISGHTALYWYRQSLGQGPEFLIYFQGTGAADDSGLPNDRFFAVRPEGSVSTLKIQRTERGDSAVYLCASSETRNTEAFFGQGTRLTVV.

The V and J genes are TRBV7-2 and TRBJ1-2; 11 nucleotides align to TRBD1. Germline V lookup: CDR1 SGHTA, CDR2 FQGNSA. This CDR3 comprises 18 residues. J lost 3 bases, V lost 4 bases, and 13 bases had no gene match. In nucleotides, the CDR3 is TGTGCCAGCAGCTCCCCTGGTCTGGGGACAGGGGGTTACTATGGCTACACCTTC. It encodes CASSSPGLGTGGYYGYTF. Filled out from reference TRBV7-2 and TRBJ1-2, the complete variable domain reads GAGVSQSPSNKVTEKGKDVELRCDPISGHTALYWYRQSLGQGLEFLIYFQGNSAPDKSGLPSDRFSAERTGGSVSTLTIQRTQQEDSAVYLCASSSPGLGTGGYYGYTFGSGTRLTVV.

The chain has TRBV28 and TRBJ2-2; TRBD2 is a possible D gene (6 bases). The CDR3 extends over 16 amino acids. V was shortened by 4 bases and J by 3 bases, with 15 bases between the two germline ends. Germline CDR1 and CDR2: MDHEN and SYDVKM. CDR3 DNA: TGTGCCAGCAGTTCCCCCATGGGGGGATACACCGGGGAGCTGTTTTTT. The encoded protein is CASSSPMGGYTGELFF.

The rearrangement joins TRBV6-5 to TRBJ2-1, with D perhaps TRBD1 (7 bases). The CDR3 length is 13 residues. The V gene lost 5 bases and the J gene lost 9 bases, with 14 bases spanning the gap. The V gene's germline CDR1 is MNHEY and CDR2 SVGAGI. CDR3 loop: CASSNYQGGEQFF. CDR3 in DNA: TGTGCCAGCAGTAATTATCAGGGGGGTGAGCAGTTCTTC.

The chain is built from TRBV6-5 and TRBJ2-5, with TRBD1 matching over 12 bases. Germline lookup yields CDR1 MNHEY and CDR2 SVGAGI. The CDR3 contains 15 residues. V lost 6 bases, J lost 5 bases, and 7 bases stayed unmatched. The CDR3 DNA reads TGTGCCAGCAGGGGACAGGGGGCGGGTACGGAGACCCAGTACTTC. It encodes CASRGQGAGTETQYF.

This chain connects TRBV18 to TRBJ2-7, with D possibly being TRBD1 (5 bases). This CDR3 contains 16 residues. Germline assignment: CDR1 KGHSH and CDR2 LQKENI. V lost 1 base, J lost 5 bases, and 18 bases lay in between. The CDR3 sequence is CASSPRLMRQPDEQYF. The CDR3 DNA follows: TGTGCCAGCTCACCACGTTTAATGAGACAGCCCGACGAGCAGTACTTC.

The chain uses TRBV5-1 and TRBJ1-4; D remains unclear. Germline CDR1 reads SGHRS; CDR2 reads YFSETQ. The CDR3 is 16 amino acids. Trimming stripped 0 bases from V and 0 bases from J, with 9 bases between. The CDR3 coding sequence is TGCGCCAGCAGCTTGGCTTCGCACTCAACTAATGAAAAACTGTTTTTT. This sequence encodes CASSLASHSTNEKLFF.

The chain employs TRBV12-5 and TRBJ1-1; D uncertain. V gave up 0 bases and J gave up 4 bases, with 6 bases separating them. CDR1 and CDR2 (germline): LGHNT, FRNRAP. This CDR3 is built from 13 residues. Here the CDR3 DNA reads TGTGCTAGTGGTTTGGTACATGTCACTGAAGCTTTCTTT. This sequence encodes CASGLVHVTEAFF. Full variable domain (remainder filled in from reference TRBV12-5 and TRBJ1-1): DARVTQTPRHKVTEMGQEVTMRCQPILGHNTVFWYRQTMMQGLELLAYFRNRAPLDDSGMPKDRFSAEMPDATLATLKIQPSEPRDSAVYFCASGLVHVTEAFFGQGTRLTVV.

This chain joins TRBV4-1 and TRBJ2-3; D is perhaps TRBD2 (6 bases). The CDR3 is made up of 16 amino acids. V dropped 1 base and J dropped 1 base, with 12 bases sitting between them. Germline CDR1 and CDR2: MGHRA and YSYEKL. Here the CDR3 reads CASSQGRRGGTDTQYF. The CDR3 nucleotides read TGCGCCAGCAGCCAAGGGCGGCGGGGCGGCACAGATACGCAGTATTTT.

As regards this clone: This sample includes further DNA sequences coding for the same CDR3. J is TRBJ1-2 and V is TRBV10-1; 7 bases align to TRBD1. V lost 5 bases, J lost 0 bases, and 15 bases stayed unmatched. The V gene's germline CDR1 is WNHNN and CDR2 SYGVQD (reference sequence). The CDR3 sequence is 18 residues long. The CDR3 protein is CASSLEGANRGPNYGYTF. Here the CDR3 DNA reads TGCGCCAGCAGTCTTGAAGGGGCCAACAGGGGTCCTAACTATGGCTACACCTTC.

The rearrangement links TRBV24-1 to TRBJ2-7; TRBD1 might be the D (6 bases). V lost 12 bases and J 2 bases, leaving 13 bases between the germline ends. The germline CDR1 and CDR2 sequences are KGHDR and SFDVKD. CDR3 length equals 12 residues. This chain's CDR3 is CAPRTEPYEQYF. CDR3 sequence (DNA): TGTGCCCCGCGGACAGAACCCTACGAGCAGTACTTC.

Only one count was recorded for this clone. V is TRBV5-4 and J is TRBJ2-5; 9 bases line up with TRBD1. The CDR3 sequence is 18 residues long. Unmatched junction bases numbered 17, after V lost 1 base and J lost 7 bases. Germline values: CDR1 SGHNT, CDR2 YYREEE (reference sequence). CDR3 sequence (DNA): TGTGCCAGCAGCTTGACCACGGTACCGGGACAGGGAGCTATGACCCAGTACTTC. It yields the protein CASSLTTVPGQGAMTQYF.

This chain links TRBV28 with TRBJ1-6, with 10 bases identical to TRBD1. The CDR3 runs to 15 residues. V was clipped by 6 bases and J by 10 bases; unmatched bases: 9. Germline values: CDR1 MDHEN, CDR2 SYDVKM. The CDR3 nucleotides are TGTGCCAGCAGGACTTACCGGGACAGGGGATCACCCCTCCACTTT. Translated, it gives CASRTYRDRGSPLHF.

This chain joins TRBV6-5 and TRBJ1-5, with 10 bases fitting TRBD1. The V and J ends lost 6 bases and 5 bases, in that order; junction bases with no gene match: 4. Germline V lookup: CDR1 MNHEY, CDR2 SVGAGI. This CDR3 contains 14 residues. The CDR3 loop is CASSRGTGDQPQHF. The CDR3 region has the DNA TGTGCCAGCAGCCGTGGGACAGGGGATCAGCCCCAGCATTTT.

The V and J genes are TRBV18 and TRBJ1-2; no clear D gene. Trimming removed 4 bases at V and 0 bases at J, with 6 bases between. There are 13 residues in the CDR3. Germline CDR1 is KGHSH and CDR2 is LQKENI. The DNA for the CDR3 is TGTGCCAGCTCACAAGGAGCTAACTATGGCTACACCTTC. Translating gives CASSQGANYGYTF. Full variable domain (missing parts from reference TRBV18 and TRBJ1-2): NAGVMQNPRHLVRRRGQEARLRCSPMKGHSHVYWYRQLPEEGLKFMVYLQKENIIDESGMPKERFSAEFPKEGPSILRIQQVVRGDSAAYFCASSQGANYGYTFGSGTRLTVV.

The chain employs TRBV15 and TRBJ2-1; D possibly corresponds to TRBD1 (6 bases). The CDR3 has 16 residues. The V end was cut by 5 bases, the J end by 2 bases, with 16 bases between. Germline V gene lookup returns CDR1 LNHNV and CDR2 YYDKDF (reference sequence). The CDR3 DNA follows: TGTGCCACCAGCCGGGTTATCGGGACAACCTACAATGAGCAGTTCTTC. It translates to CATSRVIGTTYNEQFF. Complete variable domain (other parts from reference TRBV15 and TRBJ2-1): DAMVIQNPRYQVTQFGKPVTLSCSQTLNHNVMYWYQQKSSQAPKLLFHYYDKDFNNEADTPDNFQSRRPNTSFCFLDIRSPGLGDTAMYLCATSRVIGTTYNEQFFGPGTRLTVL.

In DNA, the CDR3 is TGTGCCAGCAGCTTAGATCCCGCGGCCACTGAAGCTTTCTTT. Translation: CASSLDPAATEAFF. The chain is built from TRBV11-2 and TRBJ1-1; D remains unclear. This CDR3 has 14 amino acids. Trimming pared 0 bases from V and 4 bases from J, leaving 9 bases between. The germline CDR1 and CDR2 sequences are SGHAT and FQNNGV.

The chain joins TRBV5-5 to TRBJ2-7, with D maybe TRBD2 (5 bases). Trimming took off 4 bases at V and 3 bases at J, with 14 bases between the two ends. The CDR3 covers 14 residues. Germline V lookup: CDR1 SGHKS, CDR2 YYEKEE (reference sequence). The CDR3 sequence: CASSLTAAGYEQYF. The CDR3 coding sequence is TGTGCCAGCAGCCTGACGGCGGCGGGCTACGAGCAGTACTTC.